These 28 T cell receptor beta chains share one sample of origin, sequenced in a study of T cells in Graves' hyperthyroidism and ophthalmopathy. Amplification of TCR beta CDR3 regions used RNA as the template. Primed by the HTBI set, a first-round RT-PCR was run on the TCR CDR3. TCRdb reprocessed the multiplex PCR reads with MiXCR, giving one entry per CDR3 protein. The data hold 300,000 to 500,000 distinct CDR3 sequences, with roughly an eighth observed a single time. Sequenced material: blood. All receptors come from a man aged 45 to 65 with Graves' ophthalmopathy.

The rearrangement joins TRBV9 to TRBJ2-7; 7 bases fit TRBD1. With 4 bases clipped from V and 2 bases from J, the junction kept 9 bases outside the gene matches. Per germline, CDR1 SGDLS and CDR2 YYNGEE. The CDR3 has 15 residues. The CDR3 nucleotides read TGTGCCAGCAGCCCCACCGGGACAGTCGCCTACGAGCAGTACTTC. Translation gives CASSPTGTVAYEQYF.

The CDR3 region is CAISSNRAYEQYF. The CDR3, as DNA: TGTGCCATCAGTTCCAACAGGGCCTACGAGCAGTACTTC. The V call is TRBV10-3, the J call TRBJ2-7, with TRBD1 as a possible D gene (6 bases). Germline lookup yields CDR1 ENHRY and CDR2 SYGVKD. The CDR3 runs to 13 residues. Trimming stripped 5 bases from V and 2 bases from J, with 10 bases between.

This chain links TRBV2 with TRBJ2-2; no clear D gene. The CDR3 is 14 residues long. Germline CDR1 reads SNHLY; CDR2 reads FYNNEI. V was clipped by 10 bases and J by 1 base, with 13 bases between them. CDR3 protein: CATQWSGNTGELFF. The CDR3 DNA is TGTGCCACCCAGTGGTCAGGGAACACCGGGGAGCTGTTTTTT.

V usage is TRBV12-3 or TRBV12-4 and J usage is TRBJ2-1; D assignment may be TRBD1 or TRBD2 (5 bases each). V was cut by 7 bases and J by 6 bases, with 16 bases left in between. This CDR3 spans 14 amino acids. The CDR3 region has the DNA TGTGCCAGCACCCCAACCGGGACGCGCAATGAGCAGTTCTTC. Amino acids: CASTPTGTRNEQFF.

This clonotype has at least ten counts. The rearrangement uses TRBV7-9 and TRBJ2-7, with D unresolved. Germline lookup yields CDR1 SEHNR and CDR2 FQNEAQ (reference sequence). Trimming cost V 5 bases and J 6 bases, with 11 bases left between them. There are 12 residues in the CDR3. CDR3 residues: CASSPGGSEQYF. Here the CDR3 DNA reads TGTGCCAGCAGCCCGGGCGGTAGCGAGCAGTACTTC.

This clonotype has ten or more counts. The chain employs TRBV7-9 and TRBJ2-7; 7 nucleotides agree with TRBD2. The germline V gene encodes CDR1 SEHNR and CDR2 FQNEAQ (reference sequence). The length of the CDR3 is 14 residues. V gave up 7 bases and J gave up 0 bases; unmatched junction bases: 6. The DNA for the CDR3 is TGTGCCAGCATGGGCGGGAGAGGCTCCTACGAGCAGTACTTC. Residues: CASMGGRGSYEQYF.

CDR3 DNA sequence: TGTGCCAGCAGTAACCTACCCGGGACAGGGAGCAATGAGCAGTTCTTC. Translated: CASSNLPGTGSNEQFF. The chain recombines TRBV6-1 with TRBJ2-1, with TRBD1 matching 9 bases. The CDR3 contains 16 residues. J lost 6 bases, V lost 5 bases, and 11 bases had no gene match. Per germline, CDR1 MNHNS and CDR2 SASEGT.

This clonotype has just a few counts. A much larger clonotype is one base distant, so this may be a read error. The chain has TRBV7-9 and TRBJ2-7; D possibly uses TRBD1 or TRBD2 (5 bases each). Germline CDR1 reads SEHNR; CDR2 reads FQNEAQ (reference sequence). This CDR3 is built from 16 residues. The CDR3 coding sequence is TGTACCAGCAGCTTAGCCGAGGGGAAGTCTCGTTACGAGCAGTACTTC. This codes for CTSSLAEGKSRYEQYF.

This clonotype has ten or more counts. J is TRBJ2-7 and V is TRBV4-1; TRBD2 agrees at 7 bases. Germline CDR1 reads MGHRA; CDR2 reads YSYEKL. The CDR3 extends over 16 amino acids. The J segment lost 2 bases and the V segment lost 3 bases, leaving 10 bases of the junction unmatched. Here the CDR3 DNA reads TGCGCCAGCAGCCAGTGGACGAGCGGGGATGCCTACGAGCAGTACTTC. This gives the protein CASSQWTSGDAYEQYF.

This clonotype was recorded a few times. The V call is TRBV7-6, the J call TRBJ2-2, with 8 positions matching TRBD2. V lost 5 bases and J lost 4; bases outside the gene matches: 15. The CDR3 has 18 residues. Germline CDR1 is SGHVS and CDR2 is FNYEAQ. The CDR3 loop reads CASSPLSAGRAITGELFF. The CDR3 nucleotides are TGTGCCAGCAGCCCGCTGTCGGCCGGGAGGGCCATCACCGGGGAGCTGTTTTTT.

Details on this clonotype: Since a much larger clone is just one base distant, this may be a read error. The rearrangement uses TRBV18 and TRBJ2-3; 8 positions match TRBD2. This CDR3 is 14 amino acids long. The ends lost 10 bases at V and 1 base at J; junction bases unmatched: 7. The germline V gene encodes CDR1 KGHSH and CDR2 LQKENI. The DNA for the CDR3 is TGTGCCACCGCGAGGCGGGAGGGCACAGATACGCAGTATTTT. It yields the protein CATARREGTDTQYF. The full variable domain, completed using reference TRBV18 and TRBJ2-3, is NAGVMQNPRHLVRRRGQEARLRCSPMKGHSHVYWYRQLPEEGLKFMVYLQKENIIDESGMPKERFSAEFPKEGPSILRIQQVVRGDSAAYFCATARREGTDTQYFGPGTRLTVL.

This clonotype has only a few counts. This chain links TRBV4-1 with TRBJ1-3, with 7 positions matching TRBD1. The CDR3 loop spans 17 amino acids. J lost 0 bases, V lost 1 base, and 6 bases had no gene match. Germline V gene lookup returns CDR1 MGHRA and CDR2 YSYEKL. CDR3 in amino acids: CASSQGRQGNSGNTIYF. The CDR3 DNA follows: TGCGCCAGCAGCCAAGGGAGACAGGGCAACTCTGGAAACACCATATATTTT.

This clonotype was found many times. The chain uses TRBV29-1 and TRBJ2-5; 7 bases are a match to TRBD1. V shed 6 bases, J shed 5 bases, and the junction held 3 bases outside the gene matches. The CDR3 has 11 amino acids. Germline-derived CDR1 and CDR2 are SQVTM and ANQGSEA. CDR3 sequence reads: CSVDRQETQYF. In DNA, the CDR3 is TGCAGCGTGGACAGGCAGGAGACCCAGTACTTC.

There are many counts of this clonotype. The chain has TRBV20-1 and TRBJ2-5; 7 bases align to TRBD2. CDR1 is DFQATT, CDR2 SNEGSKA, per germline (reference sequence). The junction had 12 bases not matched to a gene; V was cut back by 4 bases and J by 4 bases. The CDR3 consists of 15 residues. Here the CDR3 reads CSATIQRGLSETQYF. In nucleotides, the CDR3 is TGCAGTGCTACCATTCAGCGGGGTTTGTCAGAGACCCAGTACTTC.

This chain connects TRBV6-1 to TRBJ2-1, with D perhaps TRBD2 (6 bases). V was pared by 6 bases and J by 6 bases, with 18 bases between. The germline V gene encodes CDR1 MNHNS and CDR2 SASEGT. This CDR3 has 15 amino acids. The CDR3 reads CASSDARGLANEQFF. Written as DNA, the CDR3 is TGTGCCAGCAGCGACGCCCGGGGACTGGCCAATGAGCAGTTCTTC.

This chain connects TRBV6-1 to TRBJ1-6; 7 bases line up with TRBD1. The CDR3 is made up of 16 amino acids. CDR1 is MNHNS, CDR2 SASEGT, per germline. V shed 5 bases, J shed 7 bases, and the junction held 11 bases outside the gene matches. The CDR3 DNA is TGTGCCAGCAGTCCCGCCCCCGGGACAGCGAATTCACCCCTCCACTTT. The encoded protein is CASSPAPGTANSPLHF.

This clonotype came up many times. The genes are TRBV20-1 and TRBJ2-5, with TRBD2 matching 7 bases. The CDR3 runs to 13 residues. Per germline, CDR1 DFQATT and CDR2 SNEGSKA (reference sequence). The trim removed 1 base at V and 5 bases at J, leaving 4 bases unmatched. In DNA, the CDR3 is TGCAGTGCTAGAGCGGGAGGTAGGGAGACCCAGTACTTC. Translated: CSARAGGRETQYF.

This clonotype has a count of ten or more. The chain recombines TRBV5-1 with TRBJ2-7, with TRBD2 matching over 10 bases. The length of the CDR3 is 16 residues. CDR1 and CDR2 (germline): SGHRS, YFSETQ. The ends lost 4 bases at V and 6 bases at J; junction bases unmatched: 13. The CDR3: CASSPTALAGESEQYF. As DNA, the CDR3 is TGCGCCAGCAGCCCCACGGCGCTAGCGGGAGAGAGCGAGCAGTACTTC.

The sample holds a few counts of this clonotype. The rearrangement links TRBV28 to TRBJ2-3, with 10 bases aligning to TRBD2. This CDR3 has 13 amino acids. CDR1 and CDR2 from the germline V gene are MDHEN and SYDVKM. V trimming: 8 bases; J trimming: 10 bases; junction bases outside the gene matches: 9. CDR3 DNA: TGTGCCAGCGGGATCCCTAGCGGGAGCTCGCAGTATTTT. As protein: CASGIPSGSSQYF.

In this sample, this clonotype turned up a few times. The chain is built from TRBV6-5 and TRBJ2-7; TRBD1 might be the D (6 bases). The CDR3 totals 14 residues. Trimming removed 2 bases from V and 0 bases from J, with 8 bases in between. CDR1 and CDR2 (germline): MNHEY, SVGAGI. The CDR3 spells CASSYTGSSYEQYF. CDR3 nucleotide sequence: TGTGCCAGCAGTTACACAGGGAGCTCCTACGAGCAGTACTTC.

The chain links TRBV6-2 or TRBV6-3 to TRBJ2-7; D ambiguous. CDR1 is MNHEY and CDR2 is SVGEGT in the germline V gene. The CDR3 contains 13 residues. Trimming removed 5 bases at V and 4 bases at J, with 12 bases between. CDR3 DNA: TGTGCCAGCAGTCCGACCTTGATGTACGAGCAGTACTTC. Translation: CASSPTLMYEQYF.

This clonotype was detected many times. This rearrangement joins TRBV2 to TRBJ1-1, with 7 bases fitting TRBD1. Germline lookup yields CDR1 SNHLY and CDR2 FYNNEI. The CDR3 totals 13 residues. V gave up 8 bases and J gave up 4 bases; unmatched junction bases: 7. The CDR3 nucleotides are TGTGCCAGCTTCCTAGGGGGCTTCACTGAAGCTTTCTTT. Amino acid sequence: CASFLGGFTEAFF.

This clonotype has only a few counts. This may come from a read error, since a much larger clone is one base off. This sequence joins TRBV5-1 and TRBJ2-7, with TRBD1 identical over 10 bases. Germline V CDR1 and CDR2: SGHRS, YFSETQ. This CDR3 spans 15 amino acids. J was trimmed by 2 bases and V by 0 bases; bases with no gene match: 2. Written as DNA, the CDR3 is TGCGCCAGCAGCTTGGTAGGGACAGGGGCCTACGAGCAGTACTTC. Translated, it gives CASSLVGTGAYEQYF.

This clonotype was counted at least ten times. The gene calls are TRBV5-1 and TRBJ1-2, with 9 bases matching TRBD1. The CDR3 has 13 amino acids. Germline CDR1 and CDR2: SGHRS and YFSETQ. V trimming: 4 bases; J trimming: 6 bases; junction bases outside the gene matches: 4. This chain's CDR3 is CASSAGTGNGYTF. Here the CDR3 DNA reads TGCGCCAGCAGCGCCGGGACAGGGAATGGCTACACCTTC.

This chain's CDR3 is CASSRDSNNSPLHF. As DNA, the CDR3 is TGTGCCAGCAGCCGGGACAGCAATAATTCACCCCTCCACTTT. This chain connects TRBV7-9 to TRBJ1-6; 7 bases line up with TRBD1. V shed 5 bases, J shed 5 bases, and the junction held 3 bases outside the gene matches. This CDR3 spans 14 amino acids. Germline V CDR1 and CDR2: SEHNR, FQNEAQ (reference sequence).

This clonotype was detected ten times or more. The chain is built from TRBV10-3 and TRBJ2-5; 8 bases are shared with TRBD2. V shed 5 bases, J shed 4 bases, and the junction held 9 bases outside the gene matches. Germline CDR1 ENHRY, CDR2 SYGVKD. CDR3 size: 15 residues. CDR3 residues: CAISLTGGPGETQYF. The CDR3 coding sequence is TGTGCCATCAGTCTAACGGGAGGGCCAGGAGAGACCCAGTACTTC.

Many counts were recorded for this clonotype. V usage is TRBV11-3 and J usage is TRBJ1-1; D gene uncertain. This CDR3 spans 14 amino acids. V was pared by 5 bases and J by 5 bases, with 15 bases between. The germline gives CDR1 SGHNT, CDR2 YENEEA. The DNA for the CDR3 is TGTGCCAGCAGCCTGGCCGGCGGCAAGACTGAAGCTTTCTTT. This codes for CASSLAGGKTEAFF. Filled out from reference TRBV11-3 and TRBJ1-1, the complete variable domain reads EAGVVQSPRYKIIEKKQPVAFWCNPISGHNTLYWYLQNLGQGPELLIRYENEEAVDDSQLPKDRFSAERLKGVDSTLKIQPAELGDSAVYLCASSLAGGKTEAFFGQGTRLTVV.

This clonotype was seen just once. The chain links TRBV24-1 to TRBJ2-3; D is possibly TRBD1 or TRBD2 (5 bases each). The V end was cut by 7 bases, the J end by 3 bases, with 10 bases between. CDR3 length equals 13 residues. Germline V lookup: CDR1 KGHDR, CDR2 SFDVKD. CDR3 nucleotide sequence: TGTGCCACCAGGGGGGTCGCGACAGATACGCAGTATTTT. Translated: CATRGVATDTQYF.